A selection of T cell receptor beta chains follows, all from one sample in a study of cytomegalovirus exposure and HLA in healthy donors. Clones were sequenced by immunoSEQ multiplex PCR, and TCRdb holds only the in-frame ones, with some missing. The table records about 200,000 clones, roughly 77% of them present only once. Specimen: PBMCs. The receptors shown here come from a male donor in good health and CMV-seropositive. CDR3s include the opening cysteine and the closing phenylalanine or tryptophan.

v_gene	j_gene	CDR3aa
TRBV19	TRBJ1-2	CASAETYLYGYTF
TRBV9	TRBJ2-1	CASSVVWGRENEQFF
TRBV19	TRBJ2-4	CASSPTVLGVGKNIQYF
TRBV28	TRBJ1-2	CASSLVGSGLILGYTF
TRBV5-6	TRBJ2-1	CASSLALHEQFF
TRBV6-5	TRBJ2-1	CASRGGGGSYNEQFF
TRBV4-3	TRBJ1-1	CASSQDRHQGLLF
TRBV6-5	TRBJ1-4	CASSSDRVGF
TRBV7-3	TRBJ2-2	CASRRGKHTGELFF
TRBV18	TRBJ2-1	CASSPQDRGRRDEQFF
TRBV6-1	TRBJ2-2	CASSVERRNTGELFF
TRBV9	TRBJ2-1	CASSVVGQALNEQFF
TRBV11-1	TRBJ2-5	CASSLRGGGRETQYF
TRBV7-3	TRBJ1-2	CASRPDDRSSYGYTF
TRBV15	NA	CATSRDKAKGNEQYF
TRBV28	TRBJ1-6	CASSLSLNRVNSPLHF
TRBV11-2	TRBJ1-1	CASSLGRGPEAFF
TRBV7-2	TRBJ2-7	CASSLAIRGQGRTYEQYF
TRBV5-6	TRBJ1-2	CASGAGLNLNYGYTF
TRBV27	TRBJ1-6	CASSFMETGNSPLHF
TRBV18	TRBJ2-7	CASSPPGSPYEQYF
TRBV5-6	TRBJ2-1	CASSPRTGGNEQFF